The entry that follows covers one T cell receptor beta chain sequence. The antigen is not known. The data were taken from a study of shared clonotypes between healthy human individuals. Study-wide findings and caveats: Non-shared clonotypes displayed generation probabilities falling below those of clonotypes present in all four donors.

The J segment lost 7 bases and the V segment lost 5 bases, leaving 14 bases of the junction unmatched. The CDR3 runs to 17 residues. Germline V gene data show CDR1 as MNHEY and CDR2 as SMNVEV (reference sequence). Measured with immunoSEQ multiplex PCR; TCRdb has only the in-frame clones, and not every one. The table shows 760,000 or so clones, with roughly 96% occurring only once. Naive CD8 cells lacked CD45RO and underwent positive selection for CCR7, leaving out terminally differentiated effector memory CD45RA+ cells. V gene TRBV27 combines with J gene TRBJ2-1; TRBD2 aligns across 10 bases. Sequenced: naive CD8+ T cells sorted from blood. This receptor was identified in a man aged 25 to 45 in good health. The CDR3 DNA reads TGTGCCAGCAGTCCCAACCCCCCTAGCGGGAGTGGGAATGAGCAGTTCTTC. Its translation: CASSPNPPSGSGNEQFF.